Below are 29 T cell receptor beta chains sequenced from a single sample in a study of graft-versus-host responses after intestinal transplantation. The repertoire was sequenced with immunoSEQ multiplex PCR; TCRdb's copy has only in-frame clones and lacks some. The table includes tens of thousands of clones, about 94% detected once. Antigen specificity for these receptors is unknown. The sequencing here drew on unstimulated CD8+ T cells sorted from spleen or lymph node cells, taken before transplant. These receptors were collected from a human donor who was the organ donor for an intestinal transplant.

The gene calls are TRBV2 and TRBJ2-1; D unresolved. Per the germline V gene, CDR1 is SNHLY and CDR2 is FYNNEI. This CDR3 has 10 amino acids. V shed 8 bases and J shed 9 bases, with 8 bases lying between them. The CDR3 here is CASQDAEQFF. In DNA, the CDR3 is TGTGCCAGCCAAGACGCTGAGCAGTTCTTC.

This clone occurred once. This sequence joins TRBV19 and TRBJ2-3; D remains unclear. Germline CDR1 and CDR2: LNHDA and SQIVND (reference sequence). The CDR3 sequence is 15 residues long. The V and J ends lost 3 bases and 8 bases respectively, with 18 bases between them. CDR3 nucleotide sequence: TGTGCCAGTAGTATTCCTGGCAGACAATACGGTACGCAGTATTTT. It encodes CASSIPGRQYGTQYF.

V gene TRBV6-1 combines with J gene TRBJ2-5; 7 nucleotides align to TRBD2. CDR1 MNHNS and CDR2 SASEGT come from the germline V gene. The V segment lost 3 bases and the J segment 5 bases; nucleotides outside the gene matches: 9. The CDR3 spans 15 residues. The CDR3 protein is CASSDLREIYETQYF. As DNA, the CDR3 is TGTGCCAGCAGTGATTTGCGGGAGATATACGAGACCCAGTACTTC.

This chain joins TRBV25-1 and TRBJ1-1; 7 bases are a match to TRBD1. Per the germline V gene, CDR1 is MGHDK and CDR2 is SYGVNS. The CDR3 is made up of 13 amino acids. Trimming cost V 9 bases and J 4 bases; bases outside gene matches: 8. This CDR3 reads CASSQPGGTEAFF. The CDR3 nucleotides are TGTGCCAGTTCTCAACCAGGGGGCACTGAAGCTTTCTTT.

The rearrangement uses TRBV5-6 and TRBJ2-1; D possibly corresponds to TRBD1 (6 bases). The CDR3 is made up of 17 amino acids. Germline V CDR1 and CDR2: SGHDT, YYEEEE. Trimming cost V 6 bases and J 3 bases, with 22 bases left between them. The CDR3 loop is CASTPWAGALFYNEQFF. CDR3 bases: TGTGCCAGCACCCCTTGGGCAGGGGCCCTCTTCTACAATGAGCAGTTCTTC. Supplemented by reference TRBV5-6 and TRBJ2-1, the full variable domain reads DAGVTQSPTHLIKTRGQQVTLRCSPKSGHDTVSWYQQALGQGPQFIFQYYEEEERQRGNFPDRFSGHQFPNYSSELNVNALLLGDSALYLCASTPWAGALFYNEQFFGPGTRLTVL.

The chain recombines TRBV4-1 with TRBJ2-6; D ambiguous. Germline CDR1 reads MGHRA; CDR2 reads YSYEKL. The CDR3 is made up of 16 amino acids. Trimming took 3 bases from V and 4 from J, leaving 13 bases between them. The CDR3 loop reads CASSQADRFGANVLTF. CDR3 coding DNA: TGCGCCAGCAGCCAGGCAGATCGGTTCGGGGCCAACGTCCTGACTTTC.

The CDR3 DNA reads as TGTGCCAGCAGTTGGTCCGGGGAGCTGTTTTTT. This encodes CASSWSGELFF. V gene TRBV27 combines with J gene TRBJ2-2, with no clear D. This CDR3 is 11 amino acids long. The germline gives CDR1 MNHEY, CDR2 SMNVEV (reference sequence). Trimming removed 4 bases from V and 6 bases from J, with 3 bases in between.

The chain uses TRBV6-5 and TRBJ2-1, with unresolved D. The V gene lost 0 bases and the J gene lost 7 bases, with 4 bases spanning the gap. Looked up from germline, CDR1 is MNHEY and CDR2 is SVGAGI. The CDR3 length is 12 residues. CDR3 loop: CASSYSQNEQFF. CDR3 coding DNA: TGTGCCAGCAGTTACTCACAGAATGAGCAGTTCTTC.

CDR3 region: CASSLALAGADTQYF. Written as DNA, the CDR3 is TGCGCCAGCAGCTTGGCTCTAGCGGGGGCAGATACGCAGTATTTT. The rearrangement joins TRBV5-1 to TRBJ2-3; 10 bases are a match to TRBD2. The CDR3 sequence is 15 residues long. Trimming at V came to 0 bases and at J to 4 bases, leaving 2 bases not matched to a gene. Per the germline V gene, CDR1 is SGHRS and CDR2 is YFSETQ. The variable domain in full, completed from reference TRBV5-1 and TRBJ2-3, reads KAGVTQTPRYLIKTRGQQVTLSCSPISGHRSVSWYQQTPGQGLQFLFEYFSETQRNKGNFPGRFSGRQFSNSRSEMNVSTLELGDSALYLCASSLALAGADTQYFGPGTRLTVL.

The chain has TRBV28 and TRBJ1-1, with 9 positions matching TRBD1. J was trimmed by 0 bases and V by 5 bases; bases with no gene match: 10. The germline V gene has CDR1 MDHEN and CDR2 SYDVKM. This CDR3 region has 17 residues. The DNA for the CDR3 is TGTGCCAGCAGTCCGCCCCACAGGGGGCTCTTGAACACTGAAGCTTTCTTT. As protein: CASSPPHRGLLNTEAFF.

J is TRBJ2-1 and V is TRBV7-8, with TRBD2 as a possible D gene (5 bases). V was cut by 4 bases and J by 2 bases, with 15 bases left in between. This CDR3 is built from 16 residues. Germline CDR1 is SGHVS and CDR2 is FQNEAQ. The CDR3 sequence is CASSWVLVATYNEQFF. CDR3 nucleotide sequence: TGTGCCAGCAGCTGGGTACTAGTGGCGACCTACAATGAGCAGTTCTTC.

In its sample, this clone was seen once. This sequence joins TRBV4-3 and TRBJ2-7; possibly TRBD1 for D (6 bases). The CDR3 runs 16 residues. V lost 1 base to trimming and J lost 4 bases, with 17 bases between them. The germline gives CDR1 LGHNA, CDR2 YSLEER. In nucleotides, the CDR3 is TGCGCCAGCAGCCAAGCCCTAACAGGGTTTGGGTACGAGCAGTACTTC. Protein: CASSQALTGFGYEQYF.

V usage is TRBV7-9 and J usage is TRBJ2-2; TRBD2 agrees at 11 bases. The germline V gene has CDR1 SEHNR and CDR2 FQNEAQ (reference sequence). V shed 5 bases, J shed 1 base, and the junction held 12 bases outside the gene matches. The CDR3 has 19 amino acids. The CDR3 nucleotides are TGTGCCAGCAGCGCCGAACGAGGACTAGCGGGTAGGAACACCGGGGAGCTGTTTTTT. Its protein product is CASSAERGLAGRNTGELFF.

The chain carries TRBV11-3 and TRBJ2-1; D is ambiguous. Trimming took 0 bases from V and 6 from J, leaving 9 bases between them. CDR1 and CDR2 (germline): SGHNT, YENEEA. This CDR3 has 14 amino acids. The CDR3 protein is CASSLESGSNEQFF. Here the CDR3 DNA reads TGTGCCAGCAGCTTAGAGTCCGGCAGCAATGAGCAGTTCTTC. The variable domain in full, with the rest retrieved from reference TRBV11-3 and TRBJ2-1, is EAGVVQSPRYKIIEKKQPVAFWCNPISGHNTLYWYLQNLGQGPELLIRYENEEAVDDSQLPKDRFSAERLKGVDSTLKIQPAELGDSAVYLCASSLESGSNEQFFGPGTRLTVL.

This CDR3 reads CASSSRVSNQPQHF. The CDR3 coding sequence is TGTGCCAGCAGTTCAAGGGTTAGCAATCAGCCCCAGCATTTT. The J gene is TRBJ1-5, the V gene TRBV27; D not resolved. Germline V gene sequence: CDR1 MNHEY, CDR2 SMNVEV (reference sequence). V was pared by 4 bases and J by 0 bases, with 7 bases between. The CDR3 has 14 amino acids.

The chain couples TRBV6-5 to TRBJ2-7, with a tentative D call TRBD2 (6 bases). The V end lost 5 bases, the J end lost 2 bases, and 13 bases lay between the germline ends. The germline CDR1 and CDR2 sequences are MNHEY and SVGAGI. This CDR3 region has 14 residues. Written as DNA, the CDR3 is TGTGCCAGCAGTGCGGGGTCTATGACCTACGAGCAGTACTTC. Translation gives CASSAGSMTYEQYF.

This chain links TRBV4-3 with TRBJ2-7; no firm D call. The CDR3 loop spans 14 amino acids. Trimming took off 1 base at V and 2 bases at J, with 9 bases between the two ends. CDR1 is LGHNA, CDR2 YSLEER, per germline. The CDR3 DNA sequence: TGCGCCAGCAGCCAAGGAGTCCTTACCTACGAGCAGTACTTC. Residues: CASSQGVLTYEQYF.

The chain combines TRBV6-5 with TRBJ2-7; D unresolved. CDR3 length equals 12 residues. Trimming shortened V by 0 bases and J by 6 bases, and 6 bases separated the two germline ends. In germline, CDR1 is MNHEY, CDR2 SVGAGI. CDR3 sequence (DNA): TGTGCCAGCAGTTACTCCGCGGTCGAGCAGTACTTC. This translates into CASSYSAVEQYF.

This clone has a single count. The chain uses TRBV6-5 and TRBJ2-5; 7 nucleotides align to TRBD1. Looked up from germline, CDR1 is MNHEY and CDR2 is SVGAGI. The CDR3 loop spans 14 amino acids. J lost 1 base, V lost 6 bases, and 5 bases had no gene match. The CDR3 nucleotides read TGTGCCAGCAGCCCCGACAGGGCCCAAGAGACCCAGTACTTC. Protein sequence: CASSPDRAQETQYF.

The genes are TRBV9 and TRBJ2-1; 12 bases align to TRBD2. The CDR3 loop spans 15 amino acids. After removal of 0 bases from V and 9 bases from J, the junction contained 4 bases not matched to a gene. Germline V gene sequence: CDR1 SGDLS, CDR2 YYNGEE. CDR3 DNA: TGTGCCAGCAGCGTAGGGGCTAGCGGGGGGGTTGAGCAGTTCTTC. Translating it yields CASSVGASGGVEQFF.

The sample holds one count of this clone. The chain joins TRBV7-9 to TRBJ2-5; a possible D gene is TRBD1 (5 bases). Germline V gene sequence: CDR1 SEHNR, CDR2 FQNEAQ (reference sequence). There are 14 residues in the CDR3. The germline V and J ends were trimmed by 1 base and 2 bases, with 8 bases remaining between them. CDR3 DNA: TGTGCCAGCAGCTTAGGGGGCGTACAAGAGACCCAGTACTTC. Its translation is CASSLGGVQETQYF.

The V call is TRBV10-1, the J call TRBJ2-1, with 11 bases lining up with TRBD2. This CDR3 region has 17 residues. The junction had 15 bases not matched to a gene; V was cut back by 5 bases and J by 9 bases. Germline V gene sequence: CDR1 WNHNN, CDR2 SYGVQD (reference sequence). The CDR3 bases are TGCGCCAGCAGTTCACCTATCCTAGCGGGAGGCCGGCGTGAGCAGTTCTTC. Its protein is CASSSPILAGGRREQFF.

The chain's CDR3 is CASSYNNEQFF. The DNA of the CDR3 is TGTGCCAGCAGTTACAACAATGAGCAGTTCTTC. The V gene is TRBV5-4, the J gene TRBJ2-1; no definite D call. The CDR3 loop spans 11 amino acids. V lost 5 bases and J lost 5, with 5 bases in between. CDR1 and CDR2 from the germline V gene are SGHNT and YYREEE (reference sequence).

The chain is built from TRBV28 and TRBJ2-5; the match to TRBD2 covers 15 bases. Germline V gene sequence: CDR1 MDHEN, CDR2 SYDVKM. J lost 4 bases, V lost 5 bases, and 5 bases had no gene match. There are 16 residues in the CDR3. The CDR3 DNA reads as TGTGCCAGCAGTCTCTGGACTAGCGGGAGGGCAGAGACCCAGTACTTC. This translates into CASSLWTSGRAETQYF.

The rearrangement links TRBV7-2 to TRBJ2-3, with TRBD2 matching over 10 bases. CDR1 SGHTA and CDR2 FQGNSA come from the germline V gene. The CDR3 is 17 residues long. Unmatched junction bases numbered 6, after V lost 3 bases and J lost 0 bases. CDR3: CASSFPPSGSSTDTQYF. In DNA form, the CDR3 reads TGTGCCAGCAGCTTCCCACCTAGCGGGAGTAGCACAGATACGCAGTATTTT.

The V and J genes are TRBV2 and TRBJ2-1; D remains ambiguous. The germline V gene encodes CDR1 SNHLY and CDR2 FYNNEI. Trimming pared 4 bases from V and 0 bases from J, leaving 13 bases between. The length of the CDR3 is 16 residues. The CDR3 sequence: CASSAPVGLSYNEQFF. Here the CDR3 DNA reads TGTGCCAGCAGTGCCCCTGTAGGGCTCTCCTACAATGAGCAGTTCTTC. The full variable domain, in which reference TRBV2 and TRBJ2-1 provide the parts outside the CDR3, is EPEVTQTPSHQVTQMGQEVILRCVPISNHLYFYWYRQILGQKVEFLVSFYNNEISEKSEIFDDQFSVERPDGSNFTLKIRSTKLEDSAMYFCASSAPVGLSYNEQFFGPGTRLTVL.

The V and J genes are TRBV25-1 and TRBJ1-2; 7 nucleotides match TRBD1. This CDR3 contains 12 residues. Germline-derived CDR1 and CDR2 are MGHDK and SYGVNS. V was pared by 4 bases and J by 6 bases, with 2 bases of the junction left unmatched. CDR3 sequence reads: CASSVGTDGYTF. CDR3 nucleotides: TGTGCCAGCAGTGTCGGGACAGATGGCTACACCTTC.

This clone is a singleton in its sample. The chain recombines TRBV6-5 with TRBJ2-7, with D unresolved. The CDR3 totals 12 residues. V lost 8 bases, J lost 0 bases, and 8 bases lay in between. Germline V CDR1 and CDR2: MNHEY, SVGAGI. CDR3 sequence: CASVSYSYEQYF. In DNA form, the CDR3 reads TGTGCCAGCGTTTCGTACTCCTACGAGCAGTACTTC.

The rearrangement links TRBV7-9 to TRBJ2-7, with D unclear. Germline V gives CDR1 SEHNR, CDR2 FQNEAQ (reference sequence). The CDR3 totals 13 residues. Trimming pared 1 base from V and 7 bases from J, leaving 11 bases between. The DNA for the CDR3 is TGTGCCAGCAGCTTAGATGTCCCGGGTGAGCAGTACTTC. Translation gives CASSLDVPGEQYF.